This T cell receptor beta chain was captured by sequencing in a study of OX40 agonist ivuxolimab in advanced cancers. About the research overall: Ivuxolimab, which patients received intravenously every 2 weeks, was dosed at 0.01 to 10 mg/kg. Study-level results: Among the nonresponders, some also had low normalized T-cell clonal expansion. Antigen specificity remained undetermined for the expanded peripheral T cells. Averaged across samples, CD8+ T cells carried more expanded clones than CD4+ did.

Repertoires were generated with immunoSEQ multiplex PCR, while TCRdb's copy carries only in-frame clones and drops some. The table has some 9,000 clones, around 90% seen once. In regard to this clone: Its antigen remains unidentified.

Germline V lookup: CDR1 LNHDA, CDR2 SQIVND (reference sequence). The ends were cut back, 7 bases at V and 8 bases at J, with 17 bases in the middle. The CDR3 contains 13 residues. This chain joins TRBV19 and TRBJ1-2; tentatively, D is TRBD1 (5 bases). This receptor was taken from an adult with an advanced solid tumor such as melanoma, head and neck, liver or kidney cancer. The sequencing here drew on CD4+ or CD8+ T cells sorted from blood, taken in a trial of the OX40 agonist ivuxolimab. The CDR3 DNA reads TGTGCCAGTACCTCCGGTTGGTGGGGCGGCTACACCTTC. Its protein is CASTSGWWGGYTF.